This T cell receptor beta chain was identified during a study of cytomegalovirus exposure and HLA in healthy donors (dated by TCRdb to the late 2010s). For the study in its entirety: According to a later analysis, the 120 or so validation repertoires were produced on the same platform as the approximately 600 repertoires of the first cohort. The study was designed to test whether signatures of past pathogen exposure could be identified by cataloging public T cell receptors. A separate validation cohort of some 130 different subjects was used in addition to the 666-subject first cohort. The study combined high-throughput TCR immunosequencing, statistical association of individual TCRs with disease status, and machine learning to predict cytomegalovirus infection status.

Library creation used the immunoSEQ multiplex PCR assay. The original methods were these. To diagnose cytomegalovirus status from the catalog of TCR beta chain sequences, a statistical classification framework was built. As stored in TCRdb, this immuneACCESS dataset retains in-frame rearrangements with V and J assigned. A fraction of the clones does not appear; measured against another copy, unresolved V genes explain less than half of the discrepancy, and the remainder lacks a known reason. That table is the source of V, J and clone size, and D and trimming were worked out from the DNA. For this sample the table gives approximately 160,000 clones, of which 85% to 90% were detected only once. The ten largest clones add up to around 3.2% of the sample. The investigation overall reported the following: In vitro tests confirmed that a few of the cytomegalovirus-associated TCR beta chains recognize cytomegalovirus antigens. A later analysis found that TCRs clustered in the first cohort also tended to co-occur in the 100 to 150 validation repertoires, with approximately 93% of cluster scores above 0. The classifier was reported to diagnose cytomegalovirus status with high specificity and sensitivity in both the original and validation cohorts. While some public TCRs were present in many individuals, most TCR sequences turned up only very rarely across donors. The authors suggested that the approach could potentially be generalized to other disease states and immunological phenotypes. A later analysis lacked HLA typing for the validation cohort, so it scored co-occurrence in that cohort across all 130 or so repertoires. The study listed 164 TCR beta chains as associated with cytomegalovirus.

Inclusive of the bounding cysteine and phenylalanine, the CDR3 is 15 residues long. Only the CDR3 portion is preserved as DNA: 45 bases, with reading frame beginning at the first base. CDR1 and CDR2 are drawn from the germline V gene: SGHDT, YYEEEE. Trimming at the junction amounts to 0 bases on V and 2 bases on J, and the germline ends lie 11 bases apart. The donors belonged to the validation cohort of about 120 subjects, which was separate from the roughly 670-subject first cohort. Details on this clone: Its antigen remains unidentified. No much larger clone is present one base from it, and per-base qualities are unavailable.

The clonotype originates from a woman between 18 and 29 years old in good health and CMV-seropositive. The specimen was PBMCs. The sequence links TRBV5-6 to TRBJ1-2; TRBD1 could be the D gene, as 6 bases match. The CDR3 region has the sequence CASSLVGQTNYGYTF. The nucleotide sequence reads as follows: TGTGCCAGCAGCTTGGTTGGACAGACAAACTATGGCTACACCTTC.